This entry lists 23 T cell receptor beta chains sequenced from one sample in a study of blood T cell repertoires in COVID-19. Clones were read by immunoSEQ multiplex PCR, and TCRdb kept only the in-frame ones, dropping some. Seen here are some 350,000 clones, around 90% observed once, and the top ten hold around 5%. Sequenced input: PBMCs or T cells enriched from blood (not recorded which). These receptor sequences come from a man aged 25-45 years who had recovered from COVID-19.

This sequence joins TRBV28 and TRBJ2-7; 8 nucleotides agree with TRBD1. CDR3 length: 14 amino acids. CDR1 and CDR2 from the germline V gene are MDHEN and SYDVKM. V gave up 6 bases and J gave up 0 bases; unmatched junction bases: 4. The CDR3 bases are TGTGCCAGCAGCGGGACAGGTAGCTCCTACGAGCAGTACTTC. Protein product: CASSGTGSSYEQYF.

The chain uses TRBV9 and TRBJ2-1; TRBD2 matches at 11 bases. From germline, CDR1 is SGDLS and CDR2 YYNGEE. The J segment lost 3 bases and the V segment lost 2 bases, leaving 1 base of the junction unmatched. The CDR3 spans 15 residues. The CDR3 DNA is TGTGCCAGCAGCGTTAGCGGGGGGGGCTACAATGAGCAGTTCTTC. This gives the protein CASSVSGGGYNEQFF.

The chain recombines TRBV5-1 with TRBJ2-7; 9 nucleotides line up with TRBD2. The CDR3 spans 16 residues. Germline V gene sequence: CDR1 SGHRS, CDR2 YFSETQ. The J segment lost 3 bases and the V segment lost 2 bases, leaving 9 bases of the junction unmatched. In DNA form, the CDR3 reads TGCGCCAGCAGCTTCGCCCCACAGCGGGGGGTCTACGAGCAGTACTTC. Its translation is CASSFAPQRGVYEQYF.

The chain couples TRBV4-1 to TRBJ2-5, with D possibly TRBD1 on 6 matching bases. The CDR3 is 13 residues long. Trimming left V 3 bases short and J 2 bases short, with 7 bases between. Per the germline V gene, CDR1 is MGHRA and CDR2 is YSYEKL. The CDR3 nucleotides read TGCGCCAGCAGCCAGGGGGCTCAAGAGACCCAGTACTTC. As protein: CASSQGAQETQYF.

The CDR3: CASSIPGESKAFF. CDR3 nucleotide sequence: TGTGCCAGCAGCATACCCGGGGAAAGCAAGGCTTTCTTT. V and J are TRBV7-3 and TRBJ1-1; D ambiguous. The CDR3 has 13 amino acids. From germline, CDR1 is SGHTA and CDR2 FQGTGA. V was shortened by 5 bases and J by 11 bases, with 18 bases between the two germline ends.

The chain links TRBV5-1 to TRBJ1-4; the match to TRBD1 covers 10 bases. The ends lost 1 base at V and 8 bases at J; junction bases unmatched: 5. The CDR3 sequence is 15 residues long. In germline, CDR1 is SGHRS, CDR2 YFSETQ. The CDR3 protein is CASSLRGQGREKLFF. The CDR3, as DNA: TGCGCCAGCAGCTTGCGGGGACAGGGGAGGGAAAAACTGTTTTTT.

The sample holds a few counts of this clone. The CDR3 sequence: CASRRGQEINTEAFF. In DNA, the CDR3 is TGTGCCAGCAGACGCGGACAGGAAATTAACACTGAAGCTTTCTTT. The chain employs TRBV6-5 and TRBJ1-1, with TRBD1 identical over 7 bases. This CDR3 has 15 residues. Germline V gene sequence: CDR1 MNHEY, CDR2 SVGAGI. The V and J ends lost 6 bases and 2 bases, in that order; junction bases with no gene match: 9.

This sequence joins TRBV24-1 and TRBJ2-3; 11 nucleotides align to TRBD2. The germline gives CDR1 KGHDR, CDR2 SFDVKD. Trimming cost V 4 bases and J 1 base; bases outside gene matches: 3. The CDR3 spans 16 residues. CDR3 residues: CATSEPGLAGTDTQYF. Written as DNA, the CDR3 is TGTGCCACCAGTGAACCGGGACTAGCGGGCACAGATACGCAGTATTTT.

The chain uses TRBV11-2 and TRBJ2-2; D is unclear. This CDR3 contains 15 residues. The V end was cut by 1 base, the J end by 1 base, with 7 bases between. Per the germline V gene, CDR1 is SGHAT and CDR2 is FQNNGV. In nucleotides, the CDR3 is TGTGCCAGCAGCTTAGGTCACTTGAACACCGGGGAGCTGTTTTTT. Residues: CASSLGHLNTGELFF.

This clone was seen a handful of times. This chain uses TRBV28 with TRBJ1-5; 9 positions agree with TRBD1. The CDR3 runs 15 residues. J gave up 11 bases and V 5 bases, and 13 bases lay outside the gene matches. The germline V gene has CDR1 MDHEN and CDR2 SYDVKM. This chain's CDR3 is CASSPKGQGRRAQHF. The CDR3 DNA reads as TGTGCCAGCAGTCCCAAAGGACAGGGGAGGAGGGCCCAGCATTTT.

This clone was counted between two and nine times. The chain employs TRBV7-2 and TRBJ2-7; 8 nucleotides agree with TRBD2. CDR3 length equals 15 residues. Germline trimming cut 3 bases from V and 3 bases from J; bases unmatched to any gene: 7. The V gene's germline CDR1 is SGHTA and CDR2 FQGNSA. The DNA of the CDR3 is TGTGCCAGCAGCTTCGAGACTAGCGTGAACTACGAGCAGTACTTC. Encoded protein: CASSFETSVNYEQYF.

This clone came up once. The CDR3 nucleotides are TGTGCCAGCAGCTTAGACAGGGCCCGGGATCAGCCCCAGCATTTT. Protein product: CASSLDRARDQPQHF. This chain connects TRBV7-8 to TRBJ1-5, with D possibly matching TRBD1 (6 bases). Germline lookup yields CDR1 SGHVS and CDR2 FQNEAQ. The CDR3 loop spans 15 amino acids. V was pared by 1 base and J by 5 bases, with 12 bases between.

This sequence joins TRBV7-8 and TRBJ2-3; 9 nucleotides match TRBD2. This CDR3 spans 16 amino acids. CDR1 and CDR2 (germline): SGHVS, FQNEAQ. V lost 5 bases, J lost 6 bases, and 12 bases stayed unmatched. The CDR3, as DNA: TGTGCCAGCAGCGGAGGGACTAGCAGCCATTGGGATACGCAGTATTTT. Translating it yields CASSGGTSSHWDTQYF.

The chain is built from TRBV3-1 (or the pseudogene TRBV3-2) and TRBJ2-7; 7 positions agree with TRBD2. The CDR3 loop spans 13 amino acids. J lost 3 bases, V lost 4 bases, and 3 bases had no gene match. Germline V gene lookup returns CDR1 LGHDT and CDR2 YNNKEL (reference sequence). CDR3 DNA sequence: TGTGCCAGCAGCCCTGGACTAGGCTACGAGCAGTACTTC. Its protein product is CASSPGLGYEQYF.

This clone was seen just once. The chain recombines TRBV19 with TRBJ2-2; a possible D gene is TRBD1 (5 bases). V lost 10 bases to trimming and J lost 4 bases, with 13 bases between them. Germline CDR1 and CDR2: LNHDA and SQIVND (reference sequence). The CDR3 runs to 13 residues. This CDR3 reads CATQDTLTGELFF. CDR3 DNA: TGTGCCACCCAGGACACCCTCACCGGGGAGCTGTTTTTT.

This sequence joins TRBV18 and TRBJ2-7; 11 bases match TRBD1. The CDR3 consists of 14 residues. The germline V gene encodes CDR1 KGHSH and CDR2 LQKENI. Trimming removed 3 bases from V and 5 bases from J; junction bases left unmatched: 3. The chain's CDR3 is CASSPRDRGNEQYF. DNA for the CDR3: TGTGCCAGCTCACCTCGGGACAGGGGGAACGAGCAGTACTTC.

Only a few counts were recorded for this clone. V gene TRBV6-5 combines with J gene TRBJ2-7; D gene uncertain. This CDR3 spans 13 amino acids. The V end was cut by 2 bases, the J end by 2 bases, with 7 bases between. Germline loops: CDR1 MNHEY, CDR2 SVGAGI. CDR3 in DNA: TGTGCCAGCAGTTACGCGGCAGCCTACGAGCAGTACTTC. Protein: CASSYAAAYEQYF.

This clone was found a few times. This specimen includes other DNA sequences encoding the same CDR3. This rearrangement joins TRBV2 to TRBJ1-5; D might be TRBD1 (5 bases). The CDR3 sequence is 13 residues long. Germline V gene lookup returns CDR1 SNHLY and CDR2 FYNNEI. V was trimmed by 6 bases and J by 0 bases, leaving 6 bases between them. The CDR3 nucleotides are TGTGCCAGCAGCAGGGATAGCAATCAGCCCCAGCATTTT. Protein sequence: CASSRDSNQPQHF.

DNA for the CDR3: TGTGCCACCTCAGGGGGGAGCCAAGAGACCCAGTACTTC. Its translation: CATSGGSQETQYF. This chain links TRBV28 with TRBJ2-5, with a possible D match to TRBD1 (7 bases). This CDR3 has 13 residues. Per the germline V gene, CDR1 is MDHEN and CDR2 is SYDVKM. Trimming took 10 bases from V and 1 from J, leaving 13 bases between them.

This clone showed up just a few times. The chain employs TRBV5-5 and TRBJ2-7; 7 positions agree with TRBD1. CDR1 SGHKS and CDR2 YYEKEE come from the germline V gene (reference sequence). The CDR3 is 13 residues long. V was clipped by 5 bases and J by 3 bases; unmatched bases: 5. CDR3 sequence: CASSSGTDYEQYF. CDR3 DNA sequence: TGTGCCAGCAGTTCGGGGACAGACTACGAGCAGTACTTC. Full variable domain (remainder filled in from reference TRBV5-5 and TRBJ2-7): DAGVTQSPTHLIKTRGQQVTLRCSPISGHKSVSWYQQVLGQGPQFIFQYYEKEERGRGNFPDRFSARQFPNYSSELNVNALLLGDSALYLCASSSGTDYEQYFGPGTRLTVT.

CDR3 residues: CASCIRDTGELFF. The CDR3 DNA follows: TGTGCCAGCTGCATCAGGGACACCGGGGAGCTGTTTTTT. The V call is TRBV2, the J call TRBJ2-2, with D possibly being TRBD1 (5 bases). Trimming cost V 8 bases and J 3 bases, with 10 bases left between them. This CDR3 comprises 13 residues. Looked up from germline, CDR1 is SNHLY and CDR2 is FYNNEI.

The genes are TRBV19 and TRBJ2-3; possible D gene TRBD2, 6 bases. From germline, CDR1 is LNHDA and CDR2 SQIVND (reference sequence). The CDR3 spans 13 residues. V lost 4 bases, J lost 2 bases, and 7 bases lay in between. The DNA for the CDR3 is TGTGCCAGTAGTACGGACTACACAGATACGCAGTATTTT. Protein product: CASSTDYTDTQYF.

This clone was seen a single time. The CDR3, as DNA: TGCAGCGTAGCCACGAACAGGGGCGATGAGCAGTTCTTC. Protein product: CSVATNRGDEQFF. The chain uses TRBV29-1 and TRBJ2-1, with 7 nucleotides matching TRBD1. Germline V gene lookup returns CDR1 SQVTM and CDR2 ANQGSEA. CDR3 length equals 13 residues. Germline trimming cut 6 bases from V and 8 bases from J; bases unmatched to any gene: 10.